A single sample is the source of the 27 T cell receptor beta chains below, sequenced in a study of blood T cells in healthy people across ages. For the second PCR, which ran for about 7 to 12 cycles, a sample-barcoded 5' primer and a J-beta primer mix were used. TCRdb ran MiXCR on the 5' RACE reads and lists one entry per CDR3 protein. Of under 950,000 distinct CDR3 sequences detected, 22% appear once; the ten largest clones hold around a fifth. The sequenced sample consisted of blood. These receptors were taken from an older man in good health.

V is TRBV25-1 and J is TRBJ2-5; D tentatively fits TRBD1 or TRBD2 (6 bases each). Germline assignment: CDR1 MGHDK and CDR2 SYGVNS. V was pared by 2 bases and J by 5 bases, with 15 bases between. The length of the CDR3 is 15 residues. CDR3 sequence reads: CASSEVGGGGETQYF. The CDR3 bases are TGTGCCAGCAGTGAAGTAGGAGGGGGTGGGGAGACCCAGTACTTC.

This clonotype occurred a few times. The gene calls are TRBV7-2 and TRBJ1-2; 7 nucleotides agree with TRBD1. Germline assignment: CDR1 SGHTA and CDR2 FQGNSA. This CDR3 comprises 15 residues. V was clipped by 2 bases and J by 3 bases; unmatched bases: 6. CDR3 loop: CASSLTQGPDYGYTF. CDR3 in DNA: TGTGCCAGCAGCTTAACACAGGGGCCAGACTATGGCTACACCTTC.

The chain is built from TRBV20-1 and TRBJ2-5; 9 bases align to TRBD2. The DNA end favors TRBJ2-1, so the J call may be wrong. The germline CDR1 and CDR2 sequences are DFQATT and SNEGSKA (reference sequence). The CDR3 covers 14 residues. CDR3 residues: CSAREAGGNHEQFF. The CDR3 bases are TGCAGTGCTAGAGAGGCGGGAGGGAACCATGAGCAGTTCTTC.

This rearrangement joins TRBV2 to TRBJ2-3; perhaps TRBD1 as D (5 bases). The CDR3 runs 14 residues. Between the trimmed V and J ends, which lost 10 bases and 0 bases, there was a span of 14 bases. The V gene's germline CDR1 is SNHLY and CDR2 FYNNEI. DNA for the CDR3: TGTGCCATCAAGGCGACAGTTAGCACAGATACGCAGTATTTT. This sequence encodes CAIKATVSTDTQYF.

The V gene is TRBV12-3 or TRBV12-4, the J gene TRBJ1-1; possible D gene TRBD1, 5 bases. V lost 4 bases to trimming and J lost 3 bases, with 9 bases between them. The CDR3 consists of 13 residues. Here the CDR3 reads CASSWGEYTEAFF. The CDR3 nucleotides are TGTGCCAGCAGTTGGGGGGAGTACACTGAAGCTTTCTTT.

In its sample, this clonotype was seen a few times. The V call is TRBV6-5, the J call TRBJ2-3; 8 bases align to TRBD2. Trimming cost V 7 bases and J 3 bases; bases outside gene matches: 12. This CDR3 comprises 16 residues. Germline CDR1 is MNHEY and CDR2 is SVGAGI. Here the CDR3 reads CASMSLPPSGTDTQYF. DNA for the CDR3: TGTGCCAGCATGAGCCTTCCCCCTAGCGGGACAGATACGCAGTATTTT.

The chain uses TRBV5-1 and TRBJ2-4; the D call may be TRBD1 or TRBD2 (5 bases each). Germline assignment: CDR1 SGHRS and CDR2 YFSETQ. Trimming took 3 bases from V and 1 from J, leaving 8 bases between them. The CDR3 has 14 amino acids. CDR3 sequence: CASSSWGAKNIQYF. The CDR3 nucleotides are TGCGCCAGCAGCTCTTGGGGGGCCAAAAACATTCAGTACTTC.

This chain uses TRBV12-3 or TRBV12-4 with TRBJ2-1, with 9 nucleotides matching TRBD1. This CDR3 region has 15 residues. V lost 5 bases to trimming and J lost 8 bases; unmatched junction nucleotides: 10. The CDR3 loop reads CASSTLTGGNDEQFF. The CDR3 DNA follows: TGTGCCAGCAGTACTCTGACAGGGGGTAACGATGAGCAGTTCTTC.

V gene TRBV5-1 combines with J gene TRBJ2-3; D is unclear. This CDR3 region has 17 residues. CDR1 and CDR2 (germline): SGHRS, YFSETQ. V gave up 4 bases and J gave up 2 bases, with 20 bases separating them. The CDR3 nucleotides are TGCGCCAGCAGCCCAAAGAAGGTGACAAGGGCCACAGATACGCAGTATTTT. Translation gives CASSPKKVTRATDTQYF.

This clonotype has more than one count but fewer than ten. The chain recombines TRBV4-3 with TRBJ2-7; 11 bases are a match to TRBD2. The J call may be faulty, since TRBJ2-5 better matches the DNA end. Germline loops: CDR1 LGHNA, CDR2 YSLEER. There are 16 residues in the CDR3. The CDR3 is CASSQDNLAGGETQYF. As DNA, the CDR3 is TGCGCCAGCAGCCAAGACAACCTAGCGGGGGGAGAGACCCAGTACTTC.

The gene calls are TRBV20-1 and TRBJ2-7, with D uncertain. V dropped 8 bases and J dropped 0 bases, with 14 bases sitting between them. Germline V gene sequence: CDR1 DFQATT, CDR2 SNEGSKA (reference sequence). The length of the CDR3 is 13 residues. CDR3 nucleotides: TGCAGTTCCCGCAGGCTGAACTCCTACGAGCAGTACTTC. This codes for CSSRRLNSYEQYF.

This clonotype appeared once. V gene TRBV2 combines with J gene TRBJ2-4; 8 bases agree with TRBD1. The junction had 9 bases not matched to a gene; V was cut back by 7 bases and J by 7 bases. CDR3 length: 14 residues. CDR1 SNHLY and CDR2 FYNNEI come from the germline V gene. CDR3 nucleotides: TGTGCCAGCACTCTGCGACAGGGGCATAACATTCAGTACTTC. Residues: CASTLRQGHNIQYF. The whole variable domain, remainder taken from reference TRBV2 and TRBJ2-4, is EPEVTQTPSHQVTQMGQEVILRCVPISNHLYFYWYRQILGQKVEFLVSFYNNEISEKSEIFDDQFSVERPDGSNFTLKIRSTKLEDSAMYFCASTLRQGHNIQYFGAGTRLSVL.

The chain's CDR3 is CASSLRFSGRADEKLFF. Written as DNA, the CDR3 is TGTGCCAGCAGTTTAAGGTTTTCGGGGCGGGCGGATGAAAAACTGTTTTTT. The chain carries TRBV12-3 or TRBV12-4 and TRBJ1-4; maybe TRBD1 (5 bases). With 2 bases removed from V and 6 bases from J, the gap between germline ends came to 19 bases. This CDR3 has 17 residues.

This clonotype was counted between two and nine times. The J gene is TRBJ2-7, the V gene TRBV20-1, with D perhaps given as TRBD1 or TRBD2 (5 bases each). The CDR3 consists of 13 residues. The V end was cut by 7 bases, the J end by 1 base, with 14 bases between. Germline V gene data show CDR1 as DFQATT and CDR2 as SNEGSKA (reference sequence). The CDR3, as DNA: TGCAGTGGGAGAGGGACCGAATCCTACGAGCAGTACTTC. Protein product: CSGRGTESYEQYF.

V and J are TRBV7-2 and TRBJ2-3; D is unclear. Between the trimmed V and J ends, which lost 5 bases and 1 base, there was a span of 10 bases. From germline, CDR1 is SGHTA and CDR2 FQGNSA. This CDR3 contains 14 residues. DNA of the CDR3: TGTGCCAGCAGCCCGGTAAAGGGCACAGATACGCAGTATTTT. It translates to CASSPVKGTDTQYF.

The rearrangement links TRBV6-4 to TRBJ2-3; 8 nucleotides align to TRBD2. The germline V gene encodes CDR1 MRHNA and CDR2 SNTAGT. V lost 6 bases to trimming and J lost 5 bases; unmatched junction nucleotides: 4. This CDR3 spans 13 amino acids. The CDR3 region is CASRSGSEDTQYF. CDR3 sequence (DNA): TGTGCCAGCAGGAGCGGGAGTGAAGATACGCAGTATTTT.

This chain connects TRBV10-3 to TRBJ2-2, with 7 bases that match TRBD2. From germline, CDR1 is ENHRY and CDR2 SYGVKD. Trimming removed 4 bases from V and 4 bases from J; junction bases left unmatched: 6. The CDR3 totals 15 residues. The CDR3 protein is CAISVWGGSTGELFF. DNA of the CDR3: TGTGCCATCAGTGTATGGGGGGGGTCCACCGGGGAGCTGTTTTTT.

The V and J genes are TRBV7-8 and TRBJ1-5; 7 positions agree with TRBD1. Germline CDR1 is SGHVS and CDR2 is FQNEAQ. V dropped 5 bases and J dropped 5; count of bases not matched to a gene: 18. The CDR3 spans 18 residues. The CDR3 loop is CASSQGQVRQRGDQPQHF. Here the CDR3 DNA reads TGTGCCAGCAGCCAAGGACAGGTTCGTCAGAGAGGGGATCAGCCCCAGCATTTT.

The V and J genes are TRBV28 and TRBJ2-7, with 12 bases aligning to TRBD2. The V segment lost 2 bases and the J segment 3 bases; nucleotides outside the gene matches: 2. Germline CDR1 is MDHEN and CDR2 is SYDVKM. The CDR3 consists of 15 residues. The chain's CDR3 is CASSLGLAGFYEQYF. The CDR3 DNA sequence: TGTGCCAGCAGTTTAGGACTAGCGGGGTTCTACGAGCAGTACTTC.

This clonotype has ten or more counts. The V and J genes are TRBV11-2 and TRBJ2-1; D not certain. The DNA matches TRBJ2-7 better at its end, which makes the J call doubtful. The germline V gene has CDR1 SGHAT and CDR2 FQNNGV. The CDR3 contains 13 residues. CDR3 in DNA: TGTGCCAGCAGCTTCTTGCTCTACTACGAGCAGTACGTC. Its translation: CASSFLLYYEQYV.

A few counts support this clonotype. Germline is not matched at one junction end, which may reflect a read error. V and J are TRBV5-1 and TRBJ1-3; D remains ambiguous. This CDR3 has 14 residues. Germline-derived CDR1 and CDR2 are SGHRS and YFSETQ. Here the CDR3 DNA reads TGCGCCAGCAGGTTGGGAAAGCCGGGAAACACCATATATTTT. It yields the protein CASRLGKPGNTIYF.

This chain uses TRBV5-4 with TRBJ2-1; D not certain. The CDR3 consists of 16 residues. V lost 0 bases and J lost 5, with 15 bases in between. Germline assignment: CDR1 SGHNT and CDR2 YYREEE (reference sequence). The CDR3: CASSLELQLANNEQFF. The CDR3 coding sequence is TGTGCCAGCAGCTTGGAGCTTCAGTTGGCCAACAATGAGCAGTTCTTC.

This clonotype was seen once. A much more abundant neighbour one base away suggests this may be a read error. This chain links TRBV20-1 with TRBJ1-1; maybe TRBD1 (5 bases). The CDR3 length is 12 residues. Germline CDR1 DFQATT, CDR2 SNEGSKA (reference sequence). The V gene lost 4 bases and the J gene lost 12 bases, with 18 bases spanning the gap. The CDR3 nucleotides read TGCAGTGCTAAGGAGTCCCTGGGGGAAACTTTCTTT. This translates into CSAKESLGETFF.

The chain uses TRBV3-1 and TRBJ1-1, with D maybe TRBD1 (5 bases). Per the germline V gene, CDR1 is LGHDT and CDR2 is YNNKEL (reference sequence). V lost 1 base to trimming and J lost 3 bases, with 9 bases between them. CDR3 size: 14 residues. The CDR3 bases are TGTGCCAGCAGCCAAGTAGGGACTGACACTGAAGCTTTCTTT. Its translation is CASSQVGTDTEAFF.

This clonotype has a handful of counts. The chain employs TRBV20-1 and TRBJ2-7, with D possibly TRBD2 on 6 matching bases. Trimming took 3 bases from V and 6 from J, leaving 12 bases between them. This CDR3 is 12 amino acids long. Germline V gives CDR1 DFQATT, CDR2 SNEGSKA (reference sequence). The CDR3 DNA reads as TGCAGTGCTAGGGAGGGGCCAGGCGAGCAGTACTTC. It translates to CSAREGPGEQYF.

This clonotype has a handful of counts. One junction end disagrees with the germline gene, perhaps due to a read error. This chain joins TRBV7-8 and TRBJ2-5; D unresolved. This CDR3 has 13 amino acids. CDR1 and CDR2 (germline): SGHVS, FQNEAQ. The CDR3 DNA follows: TGTGCCAGCAGCTTAGGTCTCGTTCCGATTCCGTCCTTC. Its translation: CASSLGLVPIPSF.

This clonotype has only one observation. The chain couples TRBV12-3 or TRBV12-4 to TRBJ2-6; 9 positions match TRBD1. The V gene end was trimmed by 5 bases and the J gene end by 2 bases; junction bases not matched to a gene: 16. This CDR3 has 20 amino acids. The CDR3 coding sequence is TGTGCCAGCAGTCCCGGACAGGGGCCGCTCCGATTGACTGGGGCCAACGTCCTGACTTTC. This sequence encodes CASSPGQGPLRLTGANVLTF.